This T cell receptor (beta chain) was found in a study of shared clonotypes between healthy human individuals. Study details: Contributing individuals were a couple of females and a few males aged 18 to 49. The study, taken as a whole, reports: The study found lower generation probabilities in non-shared clonotypes than in those shared by all four donors.

On this clone: What it recognizes is unknown.

Original handling: Junction-only sequences without quality scores were provided by ImmunoSEQ, so filtering was different. Data came from immunoSEQ multiplex PCR; TCRdb stores just in-frame clones and leaves some out. V and J calls plus clone size are reproduced from that table; the DNA served to infer D and trimming. This table holds around 2.1 million clones, under 95% found once. Naive-designated CD8 cells lacked CD45RO, were positively enriched for CCR7, and omitted terminally differentiated effector memory CD45RA+ cells. Donors were healthy HIV-negative adults without recent acute infections or vaccinations. The CDR3 has 12 amino acids. Germline V gives CDR1 SGHAT, CDR2 FQNNGV. The ends were cut back, 2 bases at V and 6 bases at J, with 7 bases in the middle.

The material sequenced was naive CD8+ T cells from PBMCs. The TCR sequence derives from a young man in good health. Some clones in this sample may be carry-over from other donors' samples. The J gene is TRBJ1-2, the V gene TRBV11-2; tentatively, D is TRBD1 (6 bases). CDR3 sequence reads: CASSLTGNGYTF. CDR3 bases: TGTGCCAGCAGCTTAACAGGGAATGGCTACACCTTC.